Reported below is one TCR beta chain. The antigen remains unidentified. The data stem from a study of CD8+ T cells in alopecia areata. Study background: The drug, oral tofacitinib, was given to treated patients at 5 to 10 mg twice daily.

The CDR3 consists of 14 residues. V shed 3 bases and J 4 bases; nucleotides not matched to a gene: 6. The germline CDR1 and CDR2 sequences are GTSNPN and SVGIG (reference sequence). Extraction and reverse transcription of RNA yielded cDNA as the sequencing template. Sequencing was performed with immunoSEQ multiplex PCR; in TCRdb, only in-frame clones are kept and a portion is missing. The top ten hold roughly 1.3% of the sample, which has about 190,000 clones, around three fifths seen once. Whole-study results and caveats: Within the top 100, expanded CD8+ clones significantly decreased with tofacitinib, as did scalp clonality.

The treatment here: oral pan-JAK inhibitor, 5-10 mg twice daily. This specimen consisted of CD4+ T cells sorted from blood, obtained between weeks 47 and 50, from a patient treated with tofacitinib. The rearrangement joins TRBV30 to TRBJ2-5, with 9 bases lining up with TRBD2. This receptor was identified in a human donor with alopecia areata. The CDR3 DNA sequence: TGTGCCTGGAGCCCTCTAGCGGGGTTAGAGACCCAGTACTTC. The encoded protein is CAWSPLAGLETQYF. Full variable domain (outside the CDR3, taken from reference TRBV30 and TRBJ2-5): SQTIHQWPATLVQPVGSPLSLECTVEGTSNPNLYWYRQAAGRGLQLLFYSVGIGQISSEVPQNLSASRPQDRQFILSSKKLLLSDSGFYLCAWSPLAGLETQYFGPGTRLLVL.